Listed below are T cell receptor beta chains from one sample, sequenced in a study of CD8 T cells in ankylosing spondylitis. TCRdb reanalysed the 5' RACE reads using MiXCR and keeps one entry per CDR3 protein. The table has a few hundred thousand distinct CDR3 sequences, roughly 20% seen once. The sequencing sample was made of blood, either unsorted or a sorted T cell fraction (not recorded which). These receptors were taken from a female donor with ankylosing spondylitis or in good health (not recorded which). The CDR3 runs from the conserved cysteine through the conserved F or W. The D gene is left open where the match is weak. Expanded clones get a size class; other rows say once, few or many, or leave the size out.

v_call: TRBV29-1; j_call: TRBJ2-5; clone_size: .; d_call: TRBD1; cdr3_nt: TGCAGCGCCCACGACAGGGCCCAAGAGACCCAGTACTTC; cdr3_aa: CSAHDRAQETQYF
v_call: TRBV29-1; j_call: TRBJ2-1; clone_size: many; d_call: TRBD2; cdr3_nt: TGCAGCGCCGACGGACTAGCGGGACCCAATGAGCAGTTCTTC; cdr3_aa: CSADGLAGPNEQFF
v_call: TRBV29-1; j_call: TRBJ1-5; clone_size: few; d_call: .; cdr3_nt: TGCAGCGTTCGAACGGGCAATCAGCCCCAGCATTTT; cdr3_aa: CSVRTGNQPQHF
v_call: TRBV20-1; j_call: TRBJ2-2; clone_size: .; d_call: .; cdr3_nt: TGCAGTGCCAGATCCATCCCCACCGGGGAGCTGTTTTTT; cdr3_aa: CSARSIPTGELFF
v_call: TRBV2; j_call: TRBJ1-5; clone_size: .; d_call: TRBD1; cdr3_nt: TGTGCCAGCAGTGGGTCTACCCGGACAGGGATTAGCAATCAGCCCCAGCATTTT; cdr3_aa: CASSGSTRTGISNQPQHF
v_call: TRBV12-3/TRBV12-4; j_call: TRBJ2-3; clone_size: few; d_call: .; cdr3_nt: TGTGCCAGCAGCCCCAATCGAGGGTACGGCACAGATACGCAGTATTTT; cdr3_aa: CASSPNRGYGTDTQYF
v_call: TRBV5-6; j_call: TRBJ2-7; clone_size: many; d_call: .; cdr3_nt: TGTGCCAGCAGTAGGGGGGTCTACGAGCAGTACTTC; cdr3_aa: CASSRGVYEQYF
v_call: TRBV12-3/TRBV12-4; j_call: TRBJ2-1; clone_size: .; d_call: .; cdr3_nt: TGTGCCAGCAGTTCAGGGGGGGGCAGGTTTGAGCAGTTCTTC; cdr3_aa: CASSSGGGRFEQFF
v_call: TRBV9; j_call: TRBJ2-1; clone_size: .; d_call: .; cdr3_nt: TGTGCCAGCAGCGTAGATGGGAAGAGAGGGAATGAGCAGTTCTTC; cdr3_aa: CASSVDGKRGNEQFF
v_call: TRBV19; j_call: TRBJ1-5; clone_size: .; d_call: .; cdr3_nt: TGTGCCAGTAGTATGTCTTGGAGGGGGGGCGCGAGCAATCAGCCCCAGCATTTT; cdr3_aa: CASSMSWRGGASNQPQHF
v_call: TRBV6-2/TRBV6-3; j_call: TRBJ1-2; clone_size: .; d_call: .; cdr3_nt: TGTGCCAGCAGTTATTCAGATCGAGATGGCTACACCTTC; cdr3_aa: CASSYSDRDGYTF
v_call: TRBV25-1; j_call: TRBJ1-1; clone_size: .; d_call: .; cdr3_nt: TGTGCCAGCAGTGAGGTCGGGAGGGTTGCTTTCTTT; cdr3_aa: CASSEVGRVAFF
v_call: TRBV18; j_call: TRBJ2-5; clone_size: .; d_call: TRBD1; cdr3_nt: TGTGCCAGCTCACCCGACAGGGGAGTAGGGACCCAGTACTTC; cdr3_aa: CASSPDRGVGTQYF
v_call: TRBV29-1; j_call: TRBJ2-1; clone_size: many; d_call: TRBD1; cdr3_nt: TGCAGCGTTGGTCAGGGGGCCCTCAATGAGCAGTTCTTC; cdr3_aa: CSVGQGALNEQFF
v_call: TRBV12-3/TRBV12-4; j_call: TRBJ2-7; clone_size: few; d_call: .; cdr3_nt: TGTGCCAGCAGTTTAGAGCTGTACGAGCAGTACTTC; cdr3_aa: CASSLELYEQYF
v_call: TRBV7-2; j_call: TRBJ2-3; clone_size: .; d_call: .; cdr3_nt: TGTGCCAGCAGCTTAGTTAGGGGAGATACGCAGTATTTT; cdr3_aa: CASSLVRGDTQYF
v_call: TRBV12-3/TRBV12-4; j_call: TRBJ2-1; clone_size: few; d_call: .; cdr3_nt: TGTGCCAGCAGTTGGCGACCTACGTTCCCCAATGAGCAGTTCTTC; cdr3_aa: CASSWRPTFPNEQFF
v_call: TRBV6-1; j_call: TRBJ1-2; clone_size: .; d_call: .; cdr3_nt: TGTGCCAGCGCCGACAGGATCGCGTATGGCTACACCTTC; cdr3_aa: CASADRIAYGYTF
v_call: TRBV12-3/TRBV12-4; j_call: TRBJ1-1; clone_size: few; d_call: TRBD1; cdr3_nt: TGTGCCAGCAGTTCCAGGGGGGACACTGAAGCTTTCTTT; cdr3_aa: CASSSRGDTEAFF
v_call: TRBV3-1; j_call: TRBJ2-7; clone_size: .; d_call: TRBD1; cdr3_nt: TGTGCCAGCAGCCCTAACAGGGGCTCCTACGAGCAGTACTTC; cdr3_aa: CASSPNRGSYEQYF
v_call: TRBV6-1; j_call: TRBJ1-5; clone_size: many; d_call: .; cdr3_nt: TGTGCCAGCAGGCAGGGATGGAGCAATCAGCCCCAGCATTTT; cdr3_aa: CASRQGWSNQPQHF
v_call: TRBV7-9; j_call: TRBJ2-7; clone_size: few; d_call: TRBD2; cdr3_nt: TGTGCCAGCAGCTTGGTTTTTACTAGCGGGAGGTCCGAGCAGTACTTC; cdr3_aa: CASSLVFTSGRSEQYF
v_call: TRBV12-3/TRBV12-4; j_call: TRBJ1-6; clone_size: few; d_call: .; cdr3_nt: TGTGCCAGCAGTTTAGGGGCCTTCGGTGGACCCCTCCACTTT; cdr3_aa: CASSLGAFGGPLHF
v_call: TRBV12-3/TRBV12-4; j_call: TRBJ1-4; clone_size: many; d_call: .; cdr3_nt: TGTGCCAGCAGTTTACGAGAAAAACTGTTTTTT; cdr3_aa: CASSLREKLFF
v_call: TRBV7-2; j_call: TRBJ2-3; clone_size: .; d_call: .; cdr3_nt: TGTGCCAGCAGCTCGACCGGGACTAGCACAGATACGCAGTATTTT; cdr3_aa: CASSSTGTSTDTQYF
v_call: TRBV5-5; j_call: TRBJ2-6; clone_size: .; d_call: .; cdr3_nt: TGTGCCAGCAGCTTGAGGTTTTCTGGGGCCAACGTCCTGACTTTC; cdr3_aa: CASSLRFSGANVLTF
v_call: TRBV6-2/TRBV6-3; j_call: TRBJ2-1; clone_size: few; d_call: TRBD2; cdr3_nt: TGTGCCAGCAGTTACTTCCGGGACTGGGAGGGAGCGGGAGATATCGATGAGCAGTTCTTC; cdr3_aa: CASSYFRDWEGAGDIDEQFF
v_call: TRBV20-1; j_call: TRBJ2-5; clone_size: few; d_call: .; cdr3_nt: TGCAGGCCTGACAGGCAAGAGACCCAGTACTTC; cdr3_aa: CRPDRQETQYF
v_call: TRBV14; j_call: TRBJ2-6; clone_size: .; d_call: .; cdr3_nt: TGTGCCAGCAGCCAGTCCAGGGCTCCTGGGGCCAACGTCCTGACTTTC; cdr3_aa: CASSQSRAPGANVLTF
v_call: TRBV14; j_call: TRBJ2-1; clone_size: few; d_call: .; cdr3_nt: TGTGCCAGCAGCCAAGATAACGGGAGAAATTATCAGGGCTCCTACAATGAGCAGTTCTTC; cdr3_aa: CASSQDNGRNYQGSYNEQFF
v_call: TRBV23-1; j_call: TRBJ2-7; clone_size: few; d_call: TRBD2; cdr3_nt: TGCGCCAGCAGCCAGGAGACTAGCATCGTGCAGTACTTC; cdr3_aa: CASSQETSIVQYF
v_call: TRBV7-2; j_call: TRBJ2-1; clone_size: few; d_call: .; cdr3_nt: TGTGCCAGCATCCTTAGGGGGGGCCTTTACAATGAGCAGTTCTTC; cdr3_aa: CASILRGGLYNEQFF
v_call: TRBV20-1; j_call: TRBJ2-1; clone_size: few; d_call: .; cdr3_nt: TGCAGTGCTCGGGGCGGGACATTCGATGAGCAGTTCTTC; cdr3_aa: CSARGGTFDEQFF
v_call: TRBV30; j_call: TRBJ2-1; clone_size: .; d_call: .; cdr3_nt: TGTGCCTGGAGCCCTCCCCGGGAGCAGTTCTTC; cdr3_aa: CAWSPPREQFF
v_call: TRBV27; j_call: TRBJ1-6; clone_size: many; d_call: TRBD1; cdr3_nt: TGTGCCACACGGGACAGGGAGGATTCACCCCTCCACTTT; cdr3_aa: CATRDREDSPLHF
v_call: TRBV12-3/TRBV12-4; j_call: TRBJ1-1; clone_size: .; d_call: .; cdr3_nt: TGTGCCAGCAGTTTACCTCCTGGGAGGGACACTGAAGCTTTCTTT; cdr3_aa: CASSLPPGRDTEAFF
v_call: TRBV4-3; j_call: TRBJ2-1; clone_size: few; d_call: TRBD2; cdr3_nt: TGCGCCAGCAGCCAAATAAGCGGGAGGCCTTCCAGTGAGCAGTTCTTC; cdr3_aa: CASSQISGRPSSEQFF
v_call: TRBV14; j_call: TRBJ2-3; clone_size: .; d_call: TRBD2; cdr3_nt: TGTGCCAGCAGCCCCAGACTAGCGGGGACACCTAGGGATACGCAGTATTTT; cdr3_aa: CASSPRLAGTPRDTQYF
v_call: TRBV5-5; j_call: TRBJ2-7; clone_size: few; d_call: .; cdr3_nt: TGTGCCAGCAGCCCGGAGGCAGGCGCGAACGAGCAGTACTTC; cdr3_aa: CASSPEAGANEQYF
v_call: TRBV20-1; j_call: TRBJ2-5; clone_size: .; d_call: .; cdr3_nt: TGCAGTGCTAGCCCGGAGCAAGAGACCCAGTACTTC; cdr3_aa: CSASPEQETQYF
v_call: TRBV10-3; j_call: TRBJ1-2; clone_size: .; d_call: .; cdr3_nt: TGTGCCATCAGTAAGAGACAGGACCATGGCTACACCTTC; cdr3_aa: CAISKRQDHGYTF
v_call: TRBV20-1; j_call: TRBJ2-1; clone_size: .; d_call: TRBD2; cdr3_nt: TGCAGTGCTAGTGGGACTAGCGGGAGCTCTGAGCAGTTCTTC; cdr3_aa: CSASGTSGSSEQFF